The TCR beta chain under discussion was sequenced for a study of blood T cell repertoires in COVID-19. Study background: The study drew acute and convalescent COVID-19 samples from the United States, Italy and Spain. Nucleic acid was either cDNA or gDNA, and it came from T cells, B-cell-depleted T cells, or PBMCs.

In the authors' workflow: Estimates of nucleated cell counts were drawn from the amplification of reference gene primers. Method: immunoSEQ multiplex PCR; TCRdb's copy keeps in-frame clones and lacks some. From that table come the V and J calls and clone size; the DNA was used to work out D and trimming. The sample yields roughly 300,000 clones, around 90% seen once. V dropped 2 bases and J dropped 0 bases, with 8 bases sitting between them. CDR3 size: 15 residues. CDR1 is SGHTS and CDR2 is YDEGEE in the germline V gene. The chain couples TRBV5-8 to TRBJ1-4; D unresolved. This clonotype originated in a man aged 18 to 30 who had recovered from COVID-19. Sequences were obtained from peripheral blood. CDR3 coding DNA: TGTGCCAGCAGCTTCTTTAGTGCAACTAATGAAAAACTGTTTTTT. Its protein product is CASSFFSATNEKLFF.